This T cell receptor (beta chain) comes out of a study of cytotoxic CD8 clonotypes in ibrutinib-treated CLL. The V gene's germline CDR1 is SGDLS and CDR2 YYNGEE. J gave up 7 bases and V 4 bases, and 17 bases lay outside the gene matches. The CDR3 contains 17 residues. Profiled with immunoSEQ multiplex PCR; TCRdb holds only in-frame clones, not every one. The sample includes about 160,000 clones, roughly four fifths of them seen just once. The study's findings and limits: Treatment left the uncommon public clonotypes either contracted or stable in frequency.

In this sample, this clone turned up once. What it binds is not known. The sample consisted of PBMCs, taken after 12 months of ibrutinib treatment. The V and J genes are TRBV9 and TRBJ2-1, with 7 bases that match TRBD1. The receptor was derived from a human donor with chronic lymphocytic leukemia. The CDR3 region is CASSYPQGESVRNEQFF. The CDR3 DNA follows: TGTGCCAGCAGCTACCCGCAGGGGGAGAGCGTGAGAAATGAGCAGTTCTTC.